The next 22 T cell receptor beta chains were all read from a single sample in a study of tumor and adjacent non-tumor tissue in lung cancer. This sample's RNA came from whole unsorted tissue. TCRbeta libraries were built with three rounds of nested PCR, modified from ARM-PCR. TCRdb ran MiXCR on the multiplex PCR reads and lists one entry per CDR3 protein. Of about 200,000 distinct CDR3 sequences listed, about two thirds were seen once; the top ten hold under 30%. The sample taken for sequencing was lung tumor tissue. Receptors were obtained from a man in his fifties or sixties with non-small cell lung cancer.

Details on this clonotype: A much bigger clone sits one base away, suggesting this may be a read error. This rearrangement joins TRBV29-1 to TRBJ2-1; no clear D. CDR3 length: 12 amino acids. V gave up 5 bases and J gave up 4 bases, with 9 bases separating them. Germline CDR1 is SQVTM and CDR2 is ANQGSEA. CDR3 amino acids: CSVSERYNEQFF. The DNA of the CDR3 is TGCAGCGTTTCAGAGAGATACAATGAGCAGTTCTTC.

The gene calls are TRBV12-3 or TRBV12-4 and TRBJ2-2, with 7 bases identical to TRBD1. V gave up 7 bases and J gave up 7 bases; unmatched junction bases: 15. The CDR3 extends over 16 amino acids. The CDR3 here is CASNFRGGAGIGELFF. The DNA of the CDR3 is TGTGCCAGCAATTTCCGAGGGGGCGCGGGCATCGGGGAGCTGTTTTTT.

This clonotype was counted a few times. The CDR3 protein is CATRGVGQETQYF. Written as DNA, the CDR3 is TGTGCCACCAGGGGGGTGGGTCAAGAGACCCAGTACTTC. The chain joins TRBV15 to TRBJ2-5; D may correspond to TRBD1 or TRBD2 (5 bases each). V was pared by 6 bases and J by 2 bases, with 10 bases between. The germline V gene has CDR1 LNHNV and CDR2 YYDKDF (reference sequence). The CDR3 runs 13 residues.

As regards this clonotype: Since a much larger clone is just one base distant, this may be a read error. Lacking the conserved final phenylalanine or tryptophan, this CDR3 likely reflects a read error. The chain has TRBV29-1 and TRBJ2-1; possible D gene TRBD2, 6 bases. Trimming took 4 bases from V and 4 from J, leaving 14 bases between them. This CDR3 comprises 14 residues. Germline V gene lookup returns CDR1 SQVTM and CDR2 ANQGSEA. CDR3 DNA: TGCAGCGTTGCGGAGGGGTACCTATACAATGAGCAGTTCCTC. Amino acid sequence: CSVAEGYLYNEQFL.

This clonotype has a count of ten or more. This chain links TRBV7-3 with TRBJ2-1; maybe TRBD1 (6 bases). Germline V lookup: CDR1 SGHTA, CDR2 FQGTGA. V lost 5 bases, J lost 4 bases, and 15 bases lay in between. The CDR3 loop spans 15 amino acids. In DNA form, the CDR3 reads TGTGCCAGCAGCCCCGATCAGGGGATTTACAATGAGCAGTTCTTC. This codes for CASSPDQGIYNEQFF.

This clonotype was seen a handful of times. A much larger clonotype is one base distant, so this may be a read error. The rearrangement links TRBV11-2 to TRBJ1-3; D is ambiguous. The CDR3 covers 14 residues. The germline CDR1 and CDR2 sequences are SGHAT and FQNNGV. Trimming cost V 0 bases and J 9 bases, with 12 bases left between them. The CDR3 DNA reads TGTGCCAGCAGCTTAGATCCCGGGATTAGCACCATATATTTT. Translated: CASSLDPGISTIYF.

CDR3 nucleotides: TGTGCCAGCAGTTATATCGGGCAGGGAAGAGGAAATTCACCCCTCCACTTT. Translation gives CASSYIGQGRGNSPLHF. The genes are TRBV6-1 and TRBJ1-6; D might be TRBD1 (5 bases). Between the trimmed V and J ends, which lost 5 bases and 7 bases, there was a span of 21 bases. Looked up from germline, CDR1 is MNHNS and CDR2 is SASEGT. The length of the CDR3 is 17 residues.

With regard to this clonotype: A much larger clonotype is one base distant, so this may be a read error. The chain combines TRBV20-1 with TRBJ1-2; no clear D gene. Per the germline V gene, CDR1 is DFQATT and CDR2 is SNEGSKA (reference sequence). This CDR3 comprises 16 residues. The V gene lost 7 bases and the J gene lost 5 bases, with 26 bases spanning the gap. The CDR3 DNA reads as TGCAGTGGCACATCAGCCCAGGACCTTATGGGATATGGCTACACCTTC. Its protein product is CSGTSAQDLMGYGYTF.

This clonotype occurred a few times. One junction end disagrees with the germline gene, perhaps due to a read error. The rearrangement links TRBV20-1 to TRBJ1-5; D is unclear. The CDR3 covers 12 residues. In germline, CDR1 is DFQATT, CDR2 SNEGSKA (reference sequence). CDR3 amino acids: CSRETCKQPQHF. CDR3 nucleotide sequence: TGCAGTCGGGAGACATGCAAACAGCCCCAGCATTTT.

V and J are TRBV6-1 and TRBJ2-5; 8 positions match TRBD1. Losses at the gene ends were 6 bases for V and 3 bases for J; bases not matched to a gene: 3. Germline values: CDR1 MNHNS, CDR2 SASEGT. CDR3 length: 13 residues. CDR3 amino acids: CASRPTGEETQYF. CDR3 nucleotides: TGTGCCAGCAGACCGACAGGGGAAGAGACCCAGTACTTC.

On this clonotype itself: A much larger clone differs from this one at a single base, so this may be a read error. This chain connects TRBV20-1 to TRBJ1-4, with 7 nucleotides matching TRBD1. CDR1 is DFQATT, CDR2 SNEGSKA, per germline (reference sequence). The CDR3 runs to 14 residues. DNA for the CDR3: TGCAGTGCTAGCAGCATCAGGGGGAATGAAAAAGTGTTTTTT. Its translation: CSASSIRGNEKVFF.

The genes are TRBV4-3 and TRBJ2-2; D is unresolved. Germline V lookup: CDR1 LGHNA, CDR2 YSLEER. The CDR3 covers 13 residues. V lost 6 bases and J lost 7, with 12 bases in between. The CDR3 region has the DNA TGCGCCAGCAGTCCGATCCAGGACGGGGAGCTGTTTTTT. As protein: CASSPIQDGELFF.

In the case of this clonotype: Here the CDR3 omits its conserved ending phenylalanine or tryptophan, so a read error is the likely source. This chain links TRBV6-2 or TRBV6-3 with TRBJ2-7; D not resolved. The germline CDR1 and CDR2 sequences are MNHEY and SVGEGT. V was clipped by 0 bases and J by 6 bases, with 18 bases between them. The CDR3 has 16 amino acids. The CDR3 coding sequence is TGTGCCAGCAGTTACTCCAGACCATACGGTCATGGCGAGCAGTACATC. It specifies CASSYSRPYGHGEQYI.

About this clonotype itself: The junction does not match germline at one end; this may be a read error. This chain joins TRBV28 and TRBJ1-1; D gene unclear. CDR1 and CDR2 (germline): MDHEN, SYDVKM. The CDR3 has 15 residues. As DNA, the CDR3 is TGTTCCAGCAGTTTCGCTTTATTGGGAACTTCTGAAGCTTTCTTT. It is translated as CSSSFALLGTSEAFF. Based on the CDR3 plus reference TRBV28 and TRBJ1-1, the full variable domain is DVKVTQSSRYLVKRTGEKVFLECVQDMDHENMFWYRQDPGLGLRLIYFSYDVKMKEKGDIPEGYSVSREKKERFSLILESASTNQTSMYLCSSSFALLGTSEAFFGQGTRLTVV.

A remark on this clonotype: Compared with germline, one end of the junction differs, possibly owing to a read error. V usage is TRBV6-1 and J usage is TRBJ2-3; a possible D gene is TRBD2 (7 bases). The CDR3 totals 15 residues. Germline-derived CDR1 and CDR2 are MNHNS and SASEGT. CDR3: CASRTGDGRTETQYF. The CDR3 nucleotides read TGTGCCAGCAGGACGGGTGACGGGAGGACAGAAACGCAGTATTTT.

As to this clonotype: Mismatch with germline at one junction end may stem from a read error. The rearrangement uses TRBV11-1 and TRBJ2-7; 13 nucleotides agree with TRBD2. Germline values: CDR1 SGHAT, CDR2 FQDESV (reference sequence). This CDR3 has 15 residues. The DNA of the CDR3 is TGTGCCAGCACCCCCAGGGGACTAGCGGGAAACGAGCAGAACTTC. Protein product: CASTPRGLAGNEQNF.

To note about this clonotype: One end of the junction does not line up with germline, which may come from a read error. V usage is TRBV20-1 and J usage is TRBJ1-4; D is undetermined. Germline values: CDR1 DFQATT, CDR2 SNEGSKA (reference sequence). The CDR3 length is 15 residues. The CDR3 DNA sequence: TGCAGTTCTAGAGAGGAACTTAAGGGTGATGAAAAACTGTTTTTT. This sequence encodes CSSREELKGDEKLFF.

A remark on this clonotype: This may arise from a read error, as a much more abundant clone is one base away. The V gene is TRBV5-5, the J gene TRBJ1-6; D gene uncertain. This CDR3 has 16 residues. V lost 1 base and J 3 bases, leaving 11 bases between the germline ends. CDR1 is SGHKS and CDR2 is YYEKEE in the germline V gene (reference sequence). In DNA, the CDR3 is TGTGCCAGCAGCTTGTCGCACGAGGACTATAATTCACCCCTCCACTTT. Its protein is CASSLSHEDYNSPLHF.

A remark on this clonotype: This may come from a read error, since a much larger clone is one base off. CDR3 bases: TGTGCCAGCAGTTACTCGAATACCCAGCCCAAGCATTTT. Translating gives CASSYSNTQPKHF. This chain uses TRBV6-2 or TRBV6-3 with TRBJ1-5; D is ambiguous. Germline loops: CDR1 MNHEY, CDR2 SVGEGT. The CDR3 contains 13 residues.

The chain employs TRBV11-3 and TRBJ2-1, with D maybe TRBD2 (6 bases). CDR3 length equals 18 residues. V shed 0 bases and J shed 0 bases, with 15 bases lying between them. Germline V gene lookup returns CDR1 SGHNT and CDR2 YENEEA. The CDR3 reads CASSLERLEGHSYNEQFF. In DNA form, the CDR3 reads TGTGCCAGCAGCTTAGAAAGACTAGAGGGCCACTCCTACAATGAGCAGTTCTTC.

Notes on this clonotype: One junction end disagrees with the germline gene, perhaps due to a read error. The chain recombines TRBV28 with TRBJ2-3; 7 bases are shared with TRBD1. This CDR3 is built from 15 residues. CDR1 and CDR2 (germline): MDHEN, SYDVKM. In DNA form, the CDR3 reads TGTGCCAGCATCAGACAGGGACGAGCCACATATACGCAGTATTTT. This codes for CASIRQGRATYTQYF.

J is TRBJ2-1 and V is TRBV4-3; D is perhaps TRBD1 (6 bases). V lost 0 bases and J lost 7, with 10 bases in between. This CDR3 has 14 residues. CDR1 is LGHNA and CDR2 is YSLEER in the germline V gene. The CDR3 region is CASSQDEQGNEQFF. As DNA, the CDR3 is TGCGCCAGCAGCCAAGATGAACAGGGAAATGAGCAGTTCTTC.